This entry is about one TCR beta chain. Assay: immunoSEQ multiplex PCR; the TCRdb copy retains only in-frame clones and omits some. Seen here are a few hundred thousand clones, approximately 90% observed once, and the top ten hold around 0.88%. V gave up 7 bases and J gave up 0 bases; unmatched junction bases: 11. Germline V gene lookup returns CDR1 SGHAT and CDR2 FQNNGV. The CDR3 is made up of 16 amino acids. The data stem from a study of blood T cell repertoires in COVID-19. Study context: T cells, B-cell-depleted T cells, or PBMCs provided the cDNA or gDNA that served as material.

This receptor was taken from a young man with acute or convalescent COVID-19. Specimen: peripheral blood. This sequence joins TRBV11-2 and TRBJ2-7; 8 bases agree with TRBD1. CDR3 in amino acids: CASTPGTGYPSYEQYF. DNA for the CDR3: TGTGCCAGCACCCCTGGGACAGGATACCCCTCCTACGAGCAGTACTTC.